This T cell receptor beta chain was retrieved from a study of blood T cell repertoires in COVID-19. Study as a whole: Both acute and convalescent COVID-19 samples were obtained from the United States, Italy and Spain.

Here immunoSEQ multiplex PCR was the method, and the copy in TCRdb shows in-frame clones only, minus some. Seen here are about 180,000 clones, around 87% observed once, and the top ten hold roughly 2.5%. The CDR3 has 15 amino acids. Germline loops: CDR1 KGHSH, CDR2 LQKENI. Trimming at V came to 2 bases and at J to 5 bases, leaving 8 bases not matched to a gene. Sequencing was performed on peripheral blood. The chain is built from TRBV18 and TRBJ2-5, with 7 bases aligning to TRBD2. The receptor was isolated from a man between 35 and 55 years old with active or convalescent COVID-19. The CDR3 region is CASSPMGGTLETQYF. The CDR3 DNA sequence: TGTGCCAGCTCACCAATGGGGGGGACCCTTGAGACCCAGTACTTC.